The 20 T cell receptor beta chains presented below share a single source sample, sequenced in a study of human T cells and chemical hapten exposure. TCRdb called the RACE reads again in MiXCR, with one record for every CDR3 protein. Of 75,000 to 100,000 distinct CDR3 sequences listed, around 11% are singletons. Regarding time point: patch test 1, 2 weeks after DPC sensitization. Sample treatment: therapeutic diphenylcyclopropenone sensitization with weekly scalp DPC. The source material was whole blood, sampled in connection with sensitization to the hapten diphenylcyclopropenone (DPC). The receptor source for this set is a woman aged 40 to 55 with alopecia areata. Some clones in this sample may be carry-over from other donors' samples.

The V call is TRBV6-2 or TRBV6-3, the J call TRBJ2-7; 8 bases agree with TRBD2. The CDR3 spans 15 residues. Germline CDR1 is MNHEY and CDR2 is SVGEGT. Unmatched junction bases numbered 4, after V lost 2 bases and J lost 1 base. CDR3 DNA sequence: TGTGCCAGCAGTTACCCGGGAGGGCCATCCTACGAGCAGTACTTC. Its protein is CASSYPGGPSYEQYF.

This clonotype was seen many times. The chain employs TRBV29-1 and TRBJ2-3; TRBD2 matches at 12 bases. The V gene end was trimmed by 1 base and the J gene end by 10 bases; junction bases not matched to a gene: 9. The length of the CDR3 is 15 residues. Per germline, CDR1 SQVTM and CDR2 ANQGSEA. CDR3 region: CSVEGGLAGGLAQYF. DNA of the CDR3: TGCAGCGTTGAAGGAGGCCTAGCGGGGGGGTTGGCGCAGTATTTT.

J is TRBJ2-5 and V is TRBV11-1; no reliable D call. This CDR3 is built from 12 residues. The V gene's germline CDR1 is SGHAT and CDR2 FQDESV (reference sequence). Deletions cut 0 bases from V and 5 bases from J, with 4 bases between. CDR3: CASSLAEETQYF. The CDR3 bases are TGTGCCAGCAGCTTAGCGGAGGAGACCCAGTACTTC.

This clonotype was counted ten times or more. The chain combines TRBV7-2 with TRBJ1-1; 10 bases align to TRBD1. The junction had 7 bases not matched to a gene; V was cut back by 6 bases and J by 6 bases. The CDR3 is 14 amino acids. Germline CDR1 and CDR2: SGHTA and FQGNSA. CDR3 coding DNA: TGTGCCAGCAGACTCGGACAGGGGGGCGCTGAAGCTTTCTTT. Its translation: CASRLGQGGAEAFF.

The chain's CDR3 is CASSNRGVAGELFF. The CDR3, as DNA: TGTGCCAGCAGCAACCGGGGGGTAGCCGGGGAGCTGTTTTTT. The chain links TRBV7-9 to TRBJ2-2; 7 bases agree with TRBD2. In germline, CDR1 is SEHNR, CDR2 FQNEAQ (reference sequence). V lost 5 bases to trimming and J lost 6 bases; unmatched junction nucleotides: 6. This CDR3 comprises 14 residues.

In its sample, this clonotype was seen a few times. V gene TRBV28 combines with J gene TRBJ2-1; D is possibly TRBD2 (7 bases). The CDR3 totals 12 residues. V lost 8 bases and J 8 bases, leaving 13 bases between the germline ends. CDR1 and CDR2 from the germline V gene are MDHEN and SYDVKM. In DNA, the CDR3 is TGTGCCAGCGGAACAGGGAGGGATGAGCAGTTCTTC. Amino acid sequence: CASGTGRDEQFF.

This clonotype was seen a few times. This chain links TRBV20-1 with TRBJ2-5, with D possibly being TRBD1 (6 bases). CDR3 length: 14 residues. In germline, CDR1 is DFQATT, CDR2 SNEGSKA (reference sequence). Deletions cut 3 bases from V and 2 bases from J, with 13 bases between. The CDR3 nucleotides are TGCAGTGCTAGGGGGGCAGCAGGACAAGAGACCCAGTACTTC. Translating it yields CSARGAAGQETQYF.

This clonotype was seen ten or more times. The chain employs TRBV3-1 and TRBJ2-5, with TRBD2 as a possible D gene (6 bases). This CDR3 contains 16 residues. The V end was cut by 4 bases, the J end by 5 bases, with 20 bases between. Per the germline V gene, CDR1 is LGHDT and CDR2 is YNNKEL (reference sequence). The CDR3 coding sequence is TGTGCCAGCAGCCCCCGCGGGGTAGGCGCCGTCGAGACCCAGTACTTC. It is translated as CASSPRGVGAVETQYF.

This clonotype was counted only a few times. The chain employs TRBV29-1 and TRBJ2-1; D gene uncertain. With 8 bases removed from V and 0 bases from J, the gap between germline ends came to 8 bases. CDR1 and CDR2 (germline): SQVTM, ANQGSEA. The CDR3 loop spans 12 amino acids. The CDR3 is CSYGISYNEQFF. CDR3 sequence (DNA): TGCAGCTACGGAATCTCCTACAATGAGCAGTTCTTC.

The sample holds many counts of this clonotype. The chain employs TRBV5-1 and TRBJ2-3; no reliable D call. The V end lost 0 bases, the J end lost 1 base, and 9 bases lay between the germline ends. CDR1 and CDR2 from the germline V gene are SGHRS and YFSETQ. This CDR3 has 15 amino acids. The CDR3 here is CASSLEGRGTDTQYF. CDR3 nucleotide sequence: TGCGCCAGCAGCTTGGAAGGTCGGGGCACAGATACGCAGTATTTT.

This clonotype turned up a few times. V gene TRBV20-1 combines with J gene TRBJ2-2, with 10 bases identical to TRBD2. After removal of 3 bases from V and 1 base from J, the junction contained 5 bases not matched to a gene. The germline V gene encodes CDR1 DFQATT and CDR2 SNEGSKA (reference sequence). This CDR3 comprises 16 residues. The CDR3 DNA sequence: TGCAGTGCTAGTGGCCGGACTAGCGGGAACACCGGGGAGCTGTTTTTT. Translated, it gives CSASGRTSGNTGELFF.

The chain employs TRBV28 and TRBJ2-7, with D unclear. From germline, CDR1 is MDHEN and CDR2 SYDVKM. Trimming left V 3 bases short and J 3 bases short, with 6 bases between. This CDR3 contains 12 residues. The CDR3 DNA sequence: TGTGCCAGCAGTTTTGTGGTCTACGAGCAGTACTTC. Amino acid sequence: CASSFVVYEQYF.

A few counts support this clonotype. The chain joins TRBV12-3 or TRBV12-4 to TRBJ1-1; TRBD1 matches 8 bases. The CDR3 is made up of 14 amino acids. V dropped 4 bases and J dropped 9; count of bases not matched to a gene: 10. The CDR3 DNA follows: TGTGCCAGCAGTTCGGGGACAGGTGGGACTCAAGCTTTCTTT. Translation gives CASSSGTGGTQAFF.

This clonotype was counted only a few times. The DNA for the CDR3 is TGTGCCAGCAGTGGGGGGCTGGATACGCAGTATTTT. Translated: CASSGGLDTQYF. The chain couples TRBV11-2 to TRBJ2-3; TRBD1 or TRBD2 may be the D gene (6 bases each). CDR3 length: 12 residues. The V gene's germline CDR1 is SGHAT and CDR2 FQNNGV. Trimming took 6 bases from V and 6 from J, leaving 10 bases between them.

This clonotype was seen ten or more times. In DNA form, the CDR3 reads TGTGCCAGCAGATTCTCCCTAGCGGGAGCAAGCGGGGGCACAGATACGCAGTATTTT. This sequence encodes CASRFSLAGASGGTDTQYF. The gene calls are TRBV2 and TRBJ2-3, with 10 bases fitting TRBD2. V was clipped by 6 bases and J by 1 base; unmatched bases: 16. The CDR3 sequence is 19 residues long. The germline V gene has CDR1 SNHLY and CDR2 FYNNEI.

At least ten counts were recorded for this clonotype. The rearrangement joins TRBV29-1 to TRBJ2-5, with 11 bases aligning to TRBD2. The CDR3 loop spans 15 amino acids. Germline CDR1 is SQVTM and CDR2 is ANQGSEA. The V gene end was trimmed by 7 bases and the J gene end by 4 bases; junction bases not matched to a gene: 11. The CDR3, as DNA: TGCAGCGCCGGGACTAGCGGACCTCCGAGAGAGACCCAGTACTTC. Residues: CSAGTSGPPRETQYF.

This chain uses TRBV7-2 with TRBJ2-1; D uncertain. CDR3 length: 12 residues. V shed 5 bases and J shed 4 bases, with 6 bases lying between them. Per the germline V gene, CDR1 is SGHTA and CDR2 is FQGNSA. Here the CDR3 DNA reads TGTGCCAGCAGCGTCCTTTACAATGAGCAGTTCTTC. This encodes CASSVLYNEQFF.

This chain uses TRBV20-1 with TRBJ2-2; the match to TRBD1 covers 11 bases. Germline V gene sequence: CDR1 DFQATT, CDR2 SNEGSKA (reference sequence). CDR3 length equals 15 residues. V shed 4 bases and J 7 bases; nucleotides not matched to a gene: 8. CDR3 nucleotides: TGCAGTGCTATATCCGGACAGGGGGCAAACGGGGAGCTGTTTTTT. This translates into CSAISGQGANGELFF.

This clonotype occurred a few times. The chain employs TRBV7-9 and TRBJ2-3; the match to TRBD2 covers 10 bases. Per germline, CDR1 SEHNR and CDR2 FQNEAQ (reference sequence). The CDR3 totals 18 residues. V was clipped by 3 bases and J by 6 bases; unmatched bases: 15. The CDR3 coding sequence is TGTGCCAGCAGCTTTCCTAGCGGGAGTTCGGGCTCAGTCGATACGCAGTATTTT. It codes for CASSFPSGSSGSVDTQYF.

This clonotype has ten or more counts. This rearrangement joins TRBV29-1 to TRBJ2-7, with D tentatively TRBD1 (6 bases). Trimming removed 5 bases from V and 0 bases from J, with 14 bases in between. The germline V gene has CDR1 SQVTM and CDR2 ANQGSEA. The CDR3 is 14 residues long. CDR3 region: CSVRTDLSSYEQYF. The CDR3, as DNA: TGCAGCGTTCGGACAGATTTAAGCTCCTACGAGCAGTACTTC.